These 14 T cell receptor beta chains share one sample of origin, sequenced in a study of T cell clones after liver transplantation. Data came from immunoSEQ multiplex PCR; TCRdb stores just in-frame clones and leaves some out. The sample consists of roughly 70,000 clones, about 88% of them appearing once. The sample was CD4+ T cells from blood, taken before liver transplant. These receptors all come from a human donor who received a liver transplant.

This clone appeared a few times. The rearrangement links TRBV7-9 to TRBJ1-3; maybe TRBD1 (5 bases). Germline assignment: CDR1 SEHNR and CDR2 FQNEAQ (reference sequence). The CDR3 length is 14 residues. V lost 5 bases and J 0 bases, leaving 8 bases between the germline ends. The CDR3 loop is CASSLDSSGNTIYF. The CDR3 coding sequence is TGTGCCAGCAGCCTCGACAGCTCTGGAAACACCATATATTTT.

Points on this clone: Relative to the germline gene, one junction end is altered; a read error may explain this. The chain carries TRBV6-6 and TRBJ1-2; D not resolved. Per germline, CDR1 MNHNY and CDR2 SVGAGI (reference sequence). The CDR3 is 14 residues long. DNA for the CDR3: TGTGCCAGCAGTCGCAGAGAGACCGAGCAAGGCTCCACCTTC. Protein product: CASSRRETEQGSTF.

This chain uses TRBV7-6 with TRBJ2-5; no reliable D call. The CDR3 runs 13 residues. Trimming cost V 5 bases and J 1 base, with 8 bases left between them. The germline V gene has CDR1 SGHVS and CDR2 FNYEAQ. In DNA form, the CDR3 reads TGTGCCAGCAGCACCAGAATCCAAGAGACCCAGTACTTC. Translated, it gives CASSTRIQETQYF.

Sample share makes this clone medium-sized. V is TRBV7-2 and J is TRBJ2-2; possibly TRBD1 for D (7 bases). V lost 5 bases to trimming and J lost 5 bases, with 15 bases between them. Germline V CDR1 and CDR2: SGHTA, FQGNSA. The CDR3 contains 15 residues. For the CDR3, the DNA is TGTGCCAGCAGCCCCTCGACAGGGAGGACCGGGGAGCTGTTTTTT. The encoded protein is CASSPSTGRTGELFF.

This clone came up once. The CDR3 is CAISGGRGAAEAFF. CDR3 nucleotides: TGTGCCATCAGTGGGGGACGCGGGGCAGCTGAAGCTTTCTTT. The V and J genes are TRBV10-3 and TRBJ1-1; TRBD1 is a possible D gene (5 bases). This CDR3 is built from 14 residues. V was trimmed by 4 bases and J by 6 bases, leaving 15 bases between them. The germline CDR1 and CDR2 sequences are ENHRY and SYGVKD.

The count of this clone is one. This sequence joins TRBV6-1 and TRBJ2-7, with D possibly matching TRBD1 (6 bases). The CDR3 sequence is 15 residues long. Germline CDR1 reads MNHNS; CDR2 reads SASEGT. The V end lost 7 bases, the J end lost 2 bases, and 18 bases lay between the germline ends. Here the CDR3 reads CASISRGGWAYEQYF. DNA for the CDR3: TGTGCCAGCATCTCCAGAGGGGGTTGGGCCTACGAGCAGTACTTC.

The J gene is TRBJ1-2, the V gene TRBV9; tentatively, D is TRBD1 (6 bases). This CDR3 is built from 14 residues. V gave up 4 bases and J gave up 0 bases, with 10 bases separating them. CDR1 and CDR2 from the germline V gene are SGDLS and YYNGEE. CDR3 sequence (DNA): TGTGCCAGCAGCTCTAAGGGGGCTAACTATGGCTACACCTTC. This sequence encodes CASSSKGANYGYTF. Full variable domain (remainder filled in from reference TRBV9 and TRBJ1-2): DSGVTQTPKHLITATGQRVTLRCSPRSGDLSVYWYQQSLDQGLQFLIQYYNGEERAKGNILERFSAQQFPDLHSELNLSSLELGDSALYFCASSSKGANYGYTFGSGTRLTVV.

This clone has only one observation. V and J are TRBV27 and TRBJ2-1, with a weak D call TRBD1 (6 bases). Per germline, CDR1 MNHEY and CDR2 SMNVEV (reference sequence). The CDR3 runs 15 residues. V gave up 6 bases and J gave up 8 bases, with 20 bases separating them. CDR3: CASRPTLPQGDEQFF. The CDR3 DNA sequence: TGTGCCAGCAGACCAACATTACCACAGGGCGATGAGCAGTTCTTC.

The V call is TRBV11-3, the J call TRBJ2-7; unclear D gene. Germline-derived CDR1 and CDR2 are SGHNT and YENEEA. Deletions cut 2 bases from V and 2 bases from J, with 13 bases between. The CDR3 is 15 residues long. CDR3 sequence: CASSLSALDTYEQYF. CDR3 sequence (DNA): TGTGCCAGCAGCTTATCGGCACTCGACACCTACGAGCAGTACTTC.

In this sample, this clone turned up a few times. In DNA, the CDR3 is TGTGCCAGCAGCCCCTTGGTTGGCGCTGGCTACACCTTC. Translating it yields CASSPLVGAGYTF. V is TRBV9 and J is TRBJ1-2; D gene uncertain. CDR1 and CDR2 from the germline V gene are SGDLS and YYNGEE. CDR3 size: 13 residues. Trimming removed 4 bases from V and 7 bases from J, with 14 bases in between.

The rearrangement uses TRBV5-1 and TRBJ2-7; D is ambiguous. With 4 bases removed from V and 0 bases from J, the gap between germline ends came to 17 bases. The CDR3 runs to 16 residues. The V gene's germline CDR1 is SGHRS and CDR2 YFSETQ. The CDR3 nucleotides read TGCGCCAGCAGCCCCACCAATCTAGACTCCTCCTACGAGCAGTACTTC. It translates to CASSPTNLDSSYEQYF.

The count of this clone is one. The rearrangement joins TRBV6-6 to TRBJ2-5, with 12 bases that match TRBD2. Germline V gene lookup returns CDR1 MNHNY and CDR2 SVGAGI (reference sequence). V lost 7 bases to trimming and J lost 4 bases; unmatched junction nucleotides: 10. CDR3 length: 16 residues. CDR3 loop: CASTLTSGGGGETQYF. The CDR3 DNA reads TGTGCCAGCACCCTGACTAGCGGGGGAGGGGGAGAGACCCAGTACTTC.

The sample holds a few counts of this clone. The gene calls are TRBV29-1 and TRBJ2-7; D possibly corresponds to TRBD2 (5 bases). Germline CDR1 reads SQVTM; CDR2 reads ANQGSEA. The CDR3 spans 11 residues. Trimming removed 2 bases at V and 12 bases at J, with 14 bases between. The CDR3 bases are TGCAGCGTTGAAATCGGGGAAAGAAGGTACTTC. This sequence encodes CSVEIGERRYF.

The gene calls are TRBV12-5 and TRBJ1-1; possibly TRBD1 for D (5 bases). This CDR3 is built from 21 residues. Germline V gene lookup returns CDR1 LGHNT and CDR2 FRNRAP. With 0 bases removed from V and 3 bases from J, the gap between germline ends came to 29 bases. CDR3 DNA: TGTGCTAGTGGTTTGGTACTGAAGGCGGGGACGGTGGATCTTGATGACACTGAAGCTTTCTTT. This translates into CASGLVLKAGTVDLDDTEAFF.